This T cell receptor beta chain was obtained from a study of CD8 T cells in Susac syndrome (dated by TCRdb to between 2018 and 2020). Regarding the study in general: The study used repertoire sequencing to test whether antigen drove CD8+ T cell activation and differentiation in Susac syndrome. CD8+ T cell repertoire clonality was compared between 12 healthy donors, around 14 Susac syndrome patients and fewer than 19 multiple sclerosis patients. Study-wide findings and limitations: The number of individuals in the TCR sequencing and HLA analysis was recognized as being relatively small.

RNA was extracted using the RNeasy kit, and about 0.5 to 1 ug of the RNA was reverse transcribed with random hexamers. The immunoSEQ multiplex PCR assay, which covers 54 Vbeta and 13 Jbeta segments, was used to amplify TCR beta CDR3 regions. PCR amplification bias was corrected by using a synthetic template baseline for primer optimization and computational correction. The authors processed their data as follows. Only productive sequences were kept, with reads annotated to V, D and J genes according to IMGT and analyzed in immunoSEQ Analyzer. Clonality was calculated as one minus the Shannon entropy normalized by log2 of the number of productive unique sequences. Public and private clones were assessed among the 100 most prevalent clones of each patient and control. A clone was defined as Susac-specific if it was absent from the healthy and MS cohorts, from 950 to 1,300 published viral clones and from other ImmuneACCESS disease sequences. In TCRdb, the public reads were trimmed at Q25 with fastp and aligned with MiXCR, with productive beta chains retained. Each CDR3 protein appears once, grouped with its most common genes and DNA. The V and J calls were determined by TCRdb, not by the authors. The sample table shows about 300,000 distinct CDR3 sequences, and about 82% are seen once. 0.21% of the sample is held by the ten biggest clonotypes.

As to this clonotype: This clone's antigen is unknown. No much larger clone is present one base from it, and per-base qualities are unavailable.

Peripheral blood CD8+ and CD4+ T cells from healthy donors, Susac syndrome patients and multiple sclerosis patients were profiled by high-throughput TCR beta sequencing. Multiple sclerosis controls were treatment-naive patients with stable or active relapsing-remitting disease fulfilling revised McDonald criteria. Bulk CD8+ and CD4+ T cells were purified by magnetic negative isolation, whereas CD8+ TEMRA cells were enriched by FACS. Blood was collected in EDTA tubes and processed within 24 hours, with PBMCs isolated through density gradient centrifugation. PBMCs intended for TCR sequencing were frozen in liquid nitrogen and were later thawed in a 37 degrees C water bath. A purity of at least 90% was achieved for sorted or isolated CD4+, CD8+ and CD8+ TEMRA cells. The CDR1 and CDR2 encoded by the germline V gene are SQVTM and ANQGSEA. V trim: 6 bases; J trim: 8 bases; unmatched bases: 2. Taken from cysteine to phenylalanine, the CDR3 has 11 residues. Left in the record is the CDR3 DNA by itself, 33 bases read in frame from the first base.

Sequencing was performed on CD8+ T cells from PBMCs. The sequence joins TRBV29-1 to TRBJ1-4; 8 bases in the junction line up with TRBD1. The TCR originated in a human donor with multiple sclerosis. The CDR3 region reads CSVWTGEKLFF. The nucleotide sequence is given as TGCAGCGTCTGGACAGGGGAAAAACTGTTTTTT.